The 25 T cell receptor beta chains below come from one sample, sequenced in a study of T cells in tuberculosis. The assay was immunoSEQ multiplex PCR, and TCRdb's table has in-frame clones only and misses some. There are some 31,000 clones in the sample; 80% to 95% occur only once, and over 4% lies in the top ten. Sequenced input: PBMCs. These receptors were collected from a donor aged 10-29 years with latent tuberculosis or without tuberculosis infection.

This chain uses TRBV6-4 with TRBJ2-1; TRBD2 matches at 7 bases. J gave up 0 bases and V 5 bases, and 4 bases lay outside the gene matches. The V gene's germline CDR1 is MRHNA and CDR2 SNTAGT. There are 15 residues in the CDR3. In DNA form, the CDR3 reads TGTGCCAGCAGTCGGGACTACGACTCCTACAATGAGCAGTTCTTC. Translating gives CASSRDYDSYNEQFF.

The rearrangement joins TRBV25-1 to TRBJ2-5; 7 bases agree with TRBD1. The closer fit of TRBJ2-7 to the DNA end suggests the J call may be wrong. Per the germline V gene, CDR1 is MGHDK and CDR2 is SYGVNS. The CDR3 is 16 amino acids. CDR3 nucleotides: TGTGCCAGCAGTGTTAGGGGTTCCGGGACAGCCTACGAGCAGTACTTC. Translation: CASSVRGSGTAYEQYF.

CDR3 in DNA: TGTGCCAGCAGTCTTACACAAAACACTGAAGCTTTCTTT. Its translation is CASSLTQNTEAFF. V and J are TRBV28 and TRBJ1-1; D ambiguous. The CDR3 runs to 13 residues. Trimming cost V 5 bases and J 2 bases, with 9 bases left between them. Germline values: CDR1 MDHEN, CDR2 SYDVKM. Full variable domain (remainder filled in from reference TRBV28 and TRBJ1-1): DVKVTQSSRYLVKRTGEKVFLECVQDMDHENMFWYRQDPGLGLRLIYFSYDVKMKEKGDIPEGYSVSREKKERFSLILESASTNQTSMYLCASSLTQNTEAFFGQGTRLTVV.

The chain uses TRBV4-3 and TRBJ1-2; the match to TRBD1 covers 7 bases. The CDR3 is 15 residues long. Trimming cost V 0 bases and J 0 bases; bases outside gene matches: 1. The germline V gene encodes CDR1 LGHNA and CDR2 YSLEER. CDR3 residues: CASSQDDRANYGYTF. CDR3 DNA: TGCGCCAGCAGCCAAGACGACAGGGCTAACTATGGCTACACCTTC.

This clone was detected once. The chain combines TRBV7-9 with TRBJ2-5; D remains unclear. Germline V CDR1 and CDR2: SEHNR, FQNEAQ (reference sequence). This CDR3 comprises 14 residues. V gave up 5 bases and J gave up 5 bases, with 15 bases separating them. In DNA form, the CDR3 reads TGTGCCAGCAGCCCCCGATTCACCGGGGAGACCCAGTACTTC. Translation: CASSPRFTGETQYF.

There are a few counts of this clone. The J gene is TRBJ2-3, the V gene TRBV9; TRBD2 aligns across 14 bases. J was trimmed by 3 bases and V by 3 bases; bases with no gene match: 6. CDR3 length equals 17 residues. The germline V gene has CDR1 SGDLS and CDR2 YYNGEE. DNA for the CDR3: TGTGCCAGCAGCGATAGGACTAGCGGGAGGCTTACAGATACGCAGTATTTT. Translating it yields CASSDRTSGRLTDTQYF.

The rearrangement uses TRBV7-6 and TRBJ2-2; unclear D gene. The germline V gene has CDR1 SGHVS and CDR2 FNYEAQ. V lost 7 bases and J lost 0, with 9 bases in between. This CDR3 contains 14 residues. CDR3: CASMGIANTGELFF. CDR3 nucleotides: TGTGCCAGCATGGGCATCGCGAACACCGGGGAGCTGTTTTTT.

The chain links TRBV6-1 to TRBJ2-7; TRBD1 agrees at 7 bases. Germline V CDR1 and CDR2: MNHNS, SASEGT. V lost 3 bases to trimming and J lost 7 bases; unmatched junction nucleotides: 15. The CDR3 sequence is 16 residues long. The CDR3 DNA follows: TGTGCCAGCAGTGACTATGAGGGGGCCGTTTTTGGGGAGCAGTACTTC. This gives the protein CASSDYEGAVFGEQYF.

Here the CDR3 DNA reads TGTGCCAGCAGACCGGGACAGACCCACACCGGGGAGCTGTTTTTT. It encodes CASRPGQTHTGELFF. V usage is TRBV7-9 and J usage is TRBJ2-2; 7 bases are a match to TRBD1. J was trimmed by 3 bases and V by 6 bases; bases with no gene match: 7. The germline gives CDR1 SEHNR, CDR2 FQNEAQ (reference sequence). This CDR3 contains 15 residues.

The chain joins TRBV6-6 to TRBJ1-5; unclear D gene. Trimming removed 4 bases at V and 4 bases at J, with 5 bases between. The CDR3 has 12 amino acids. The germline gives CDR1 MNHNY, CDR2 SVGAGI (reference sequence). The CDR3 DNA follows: TGTGCCAGCAGTTCACAAAATCAGCCCCAGCATTTT. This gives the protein CASSSQNQPQHF.

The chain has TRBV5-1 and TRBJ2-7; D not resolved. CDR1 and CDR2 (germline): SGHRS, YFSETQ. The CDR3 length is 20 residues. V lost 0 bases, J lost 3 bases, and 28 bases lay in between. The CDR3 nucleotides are TGCGCCAGCAGCTTGGTCCCTTGGCCCAACGACGGAGTTCACGTCTACGAGCAGTACTTC. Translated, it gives CASSLVPWPNDGVHVYEQYF.

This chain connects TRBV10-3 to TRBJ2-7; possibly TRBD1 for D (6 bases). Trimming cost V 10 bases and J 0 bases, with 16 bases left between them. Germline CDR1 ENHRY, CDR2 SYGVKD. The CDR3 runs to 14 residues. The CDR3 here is CATLPGQSSYEQYF. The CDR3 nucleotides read TGTGCCACACTGCCCGGACAGAGCTCCTACGAGCAGTACTTC.

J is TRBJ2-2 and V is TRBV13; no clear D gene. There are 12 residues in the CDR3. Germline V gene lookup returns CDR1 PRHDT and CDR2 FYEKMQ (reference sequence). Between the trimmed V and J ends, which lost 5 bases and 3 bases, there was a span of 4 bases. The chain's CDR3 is CASSPYTGELFF. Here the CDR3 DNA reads TGTGCCAGCAGCCCCTACACCGGGGAGCTGTTTTTT.

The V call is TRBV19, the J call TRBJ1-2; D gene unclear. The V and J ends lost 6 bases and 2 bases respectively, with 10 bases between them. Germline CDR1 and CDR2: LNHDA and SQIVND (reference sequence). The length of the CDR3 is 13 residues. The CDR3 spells CASSLVLNYGYTF. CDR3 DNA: TGTGCCAGTAGCCTCGTCCTGAACTATGGCTACACCTTC. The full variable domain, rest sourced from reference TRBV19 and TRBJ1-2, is DGGITQSPKYLFRKEGQNVTLSCEQNLNHDAMYWYRQDPGQGLRLIYYSQIVNDFQKGDIAEGYSVSREKKESFPLTVTSAQKNPTAFYLCASSLVLNYGYTFGSGTRLTVV.

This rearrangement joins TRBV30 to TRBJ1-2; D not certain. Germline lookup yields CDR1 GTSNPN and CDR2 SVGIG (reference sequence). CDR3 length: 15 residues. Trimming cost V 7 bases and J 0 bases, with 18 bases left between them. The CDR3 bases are TGTGCCTCCCTGCCCACCGGACTAACTAACTATGGCTACACCTTC. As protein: CASLPTGLTNYGYTF.

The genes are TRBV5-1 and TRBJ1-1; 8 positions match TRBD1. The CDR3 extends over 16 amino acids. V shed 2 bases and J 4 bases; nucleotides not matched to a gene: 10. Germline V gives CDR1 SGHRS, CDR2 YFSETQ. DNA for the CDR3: TGCGCCAGCAGCTTCTTCGAGGGACAGGTTTCCACTGAAGCTTTCTTT. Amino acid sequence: CASSFFEGQVSTEAFF.

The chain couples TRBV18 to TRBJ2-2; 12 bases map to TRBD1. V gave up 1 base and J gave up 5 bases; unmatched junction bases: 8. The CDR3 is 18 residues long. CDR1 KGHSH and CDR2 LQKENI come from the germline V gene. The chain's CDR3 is CASSPQNPGQGATGELFF. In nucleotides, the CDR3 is TGTGCCAGCTCACCACAGAATCCGGGACAGGGGGCAACCGGGGAGCTGTTTTTT.

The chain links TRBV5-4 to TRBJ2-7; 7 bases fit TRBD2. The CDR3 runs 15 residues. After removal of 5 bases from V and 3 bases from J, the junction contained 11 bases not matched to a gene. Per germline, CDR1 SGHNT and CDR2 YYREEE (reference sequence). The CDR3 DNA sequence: TGTGCCAGCAGTTTTGCCGCGGGGGAGAGCTACGAGCAGTACTTC. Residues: CASSFAAGESYEQYF.

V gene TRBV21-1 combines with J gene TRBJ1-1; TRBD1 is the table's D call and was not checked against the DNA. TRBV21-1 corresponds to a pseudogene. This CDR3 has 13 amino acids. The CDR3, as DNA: TGTGCCAGCAGCAACGGAGGGGGCGCTGAAGCTTTCTTT. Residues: CASSNGGGAEAFF.

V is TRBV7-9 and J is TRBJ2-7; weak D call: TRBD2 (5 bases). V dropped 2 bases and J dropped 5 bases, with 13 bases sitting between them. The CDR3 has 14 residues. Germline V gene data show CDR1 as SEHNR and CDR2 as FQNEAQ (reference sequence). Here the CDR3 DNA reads TGTGCCAGCAGCTTATTTCTCGCAGCGGACGAGCAGTACTTC. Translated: CASSLFLAADEQYF.

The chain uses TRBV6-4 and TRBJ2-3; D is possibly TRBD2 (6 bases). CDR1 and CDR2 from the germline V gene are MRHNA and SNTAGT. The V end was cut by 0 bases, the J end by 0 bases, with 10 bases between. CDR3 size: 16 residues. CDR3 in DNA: TGTGCCAGCAGTGACTCCTCCGCGGGGAGCACAGATACGCAGTATTTT. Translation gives CASSDSSAGSTDTQYF.

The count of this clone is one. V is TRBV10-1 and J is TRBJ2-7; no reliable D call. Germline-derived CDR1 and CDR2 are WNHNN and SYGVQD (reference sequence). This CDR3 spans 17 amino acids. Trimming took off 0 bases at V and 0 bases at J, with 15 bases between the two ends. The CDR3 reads CASSESKPNPCSYEQYF. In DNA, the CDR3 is TGCGCCAGCAGTGAGTCGAAGCCAAACCCTTGCTCCTACGAGCAGTACTTC.

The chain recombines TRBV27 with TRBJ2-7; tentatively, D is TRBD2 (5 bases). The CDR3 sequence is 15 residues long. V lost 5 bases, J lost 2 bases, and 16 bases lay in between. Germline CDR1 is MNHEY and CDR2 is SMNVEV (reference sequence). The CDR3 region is CASSPMGASTYEQYF. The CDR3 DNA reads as TGTGCCAGCAGTCCCATGGGAGCGAGCACCTACGAGCAGTACTTC.

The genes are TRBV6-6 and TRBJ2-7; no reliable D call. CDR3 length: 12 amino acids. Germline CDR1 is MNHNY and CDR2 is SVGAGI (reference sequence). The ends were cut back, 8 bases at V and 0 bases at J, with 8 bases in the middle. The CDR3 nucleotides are TGTGCCAGCCGCCAGGCCTCCTACGAGCAGTACTTC. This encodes CASRQASYEQYF.

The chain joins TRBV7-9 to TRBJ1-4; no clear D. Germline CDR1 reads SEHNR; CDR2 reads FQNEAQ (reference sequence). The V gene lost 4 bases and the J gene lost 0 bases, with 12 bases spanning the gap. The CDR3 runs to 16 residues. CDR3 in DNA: TGTGCCAGCAGCTCTACCTCATACGCAACTAATGAAAAACTGTTTTTT. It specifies CASSSTSYATNEKLFF. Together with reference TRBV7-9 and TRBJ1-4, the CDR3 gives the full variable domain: DTGVSQNPRHKITKRGQNVTFRCDPISEHNRLYWYRQTLGQGPEFLTYFQNEAQLEKSRLLSDRFSAERPKGSFSTLEIQRTEQGDSAMYLCASSSTSYATNEKLFFGSGTQLSVL.